These 17 T cell receptor beta chains were all obtained from the same sample, sequenced in a study of T cells in Graves' hyperthyroidism and ophthalmopathy (dated by TCRdb to the late 2010s). Receptor libraries were prepared by multiplex PCR. These reads were obtained on an Illumina HiSeq 2000. Amplification of TCR beta CDR3 regions was carried out from RNA transcripts. The TCR CDR3 was subjected to a first round of RT-PCR using the HTBI primer set and the Qiagen OneStep RT-PCR kit. TCRdb reprocessed the public reads (quality trimming at Q25 with fastp, clone calling with MiXCR) and kept in-frame beta chains. Every entry covers one CDR3 protein and lists the most common genes and DNA from its rows. Within this sample are fewer than 400,000 distinct CDR3 sequences, with around 15% of them counted one time only. The ten largest make up under 30% of the sample. Sample: blood. These receptors came from a man aged 50 to 59 with Graves' ophthalmopathy.

This clonotype was observed many times. The genes are TRBV5-1 and TRBJ2-7; D call uncertain. The CDR3 has 12 residues. Germline loops: CDR1 SGHRS, CDR2 YFSETQ. Between the trimmed V and J ends, which lost 0 bases and 5 bases, there was a span of 6 bases. CDR3 loop: CASSLAGNEQYF. Written as DNA, the CDR3 is TGCGCCAGCAGCTTGGCAGGAAACGAGCAGTACTTC.

In its sample, this clonotype was seen many times. The CDR3 protein is CASSSSGSHPETQYF. The CDR3 region has the DNA TGTGCCAGCAGTTCCAGCGGGAGCCACCCAGAGACCCAGTACTTC. The genes are TRBV27 and TRBJ2-5; TRBD2 matches 8 bases. CDR1 MNHEY and CDR2 SMNVEV come from the germline V gene (reference sequence). The CDR3 has 15 residues. V lost 4 bases to trimming and J lost 4 bases; unmatched junction nucleotides: 8.

This clonotype was recorded many times. The CDR3 DNA reads TGTGCCAGCAGCCAACCGTCTAAAAGAACTGAAGCTTTCTTT. Amino acid sequence: CASSQPSKRTEAFF. The V and J genes are TRBV12-3 or TRBV12-4 and TRBJ1-1, with D unclear. The CDR3 length is 14 residues. V was cut by 6 bases and J by 5 bases, with 16 bases left in between.

This clonotype appeared many times. This chain's CDR3 is CASQRTHSDRYEQYF. The CDR3 coding sequence is TGCGCCAGCCAGCGAACCCACAGTGACCGCTACGAGCAGTACTTC. The V and J genes are TRBV5-1 and TRBJ2-7; no clear D. Trimming took off 7 bases at V and 3 bases at J, with 20 bases between the two ends. CDR3 length: 15 amino acids. Germline V CDR1 and CDR2: SGHRS, YFSETQ.

Regarding this clonotype: A single base separates this from a much larger clone, so it may be a read error. J is TRBJ2-1 and V is TRBV28; TRBD2 might be the D (8 bases). This CDR3 comprises 13 residues. In germline, CDR1 is MDHEN, CDR2 SYDVKM. V was cut by 11 bases and J by 12 bases, with 23 bases left in between. The CDR3 loop is CAWTSPQGGGQFF. The CDR3 bases are TGTGCCTGGACTAGCCCCCAGGGGGGGGGGCAGTTCTTC.

This clonotype was detected a few times. This may be a read error, as it is one base from a much larger clone. The rearrangement uses TRBV24-1 and TRBJ1-1; 8 positions match TRBD1. J was trimmed by 1 base and V by 7 bases; bases with no gene match: 1. Germline V gene lookup returns CDR1 KGHDR and CDR2 SFDVKD. The CDR3 is 13 amino acids. CDR3 sequence reads: CATRGTGNTEAFF. The CDR3 nucleotides are TGTGCCACCAGGGGGACAGGGAACACTGAAGCTTTCTTT.

The rearrangement links TRBV19 to TRBJ2-6; D is ambiguous. Trimming took 4 bases from V and 4 from J, leaving 8 bases between them. The CDR3 loop spans 14 amino acids. In germline, CDR1 is LNHDA, CDR2 SQIVND (reference sequence). CDR3 bases: TGTGCCAGTAGTAGTTCCTCGGGGGCCAACGTCCTGACTTTC. This gives the protein CASSSSSGANVLTF.

The V gene is TRBV19, the J gene TRBJ2-3, with 9 bases matching TRBD2. Unmatched junction bases numbered 6, after V lost 4 bases and J lost 4 bases. Germline loops: CDR1 LNHDA, CDR2 SQIVND (reference sequence). The CDR3 covers 15 residues. CDR3 sequence reads: CASSRRGLASDTQYF. Written as DNA, the CDR3 is TGTGCCAGTAGTAGAAGGGGACTAGCATCAGATACGCAGTATTTT.

This clonotype turned up a few times. The chain has TRBV2 and TRBJ2-1; 10 nucleotides match TRBD2. This CDR3 is 15 amino acids long. Trimming took 6 bases from V and 6 from J; bases not matched to a gene: 8. Per the germline V gene, CDR1 is SNHLY and CDR2 is FYNNEI. The CDR3 region has the DNA TGTGCCAGCAGAACAACTAGCGGGGTTCCCAATGAGCAGTTCTTC. Translated, it gives CASRTTSGVPNEQFF.

The sample holds a few counts of this clonotype. The chain combines TRBV15 with TRBJ2-7, with TRBD2 matching over 10 bases. Trimming took 3 bases from V and 3 from J; bases not matched to a gene: 8. The CDR3 runs to 16 residues. Germline lookup yields CDR1 LNHNV and CDR2 YYDKDF (reference sequence). CDR3 loop: CATSSLLAGVNYEQYF. The CDR3 DNA reads as TGTGCCACCAGCAGCCTCCTAGCGGGAGTGAACTACGAGCAGTACTTC.

Only a few counts were recorded for this clonotype. This chain joins TRBV19 and TRBJ2-1; tentative D call: TRBD2 (6 bases). The CDR3 totals 12 residues. Germline-derived CDR1 and CDR2 are LNHDA and SQIVND (reference sequence). The V end lost 4 bases, the J end lost 9 bases, and 10 bases lay between the germline ends. The CDR3 loop reads CASSSARGEQFF. The CDR3 nucleotides are TGTGCCAGTAGTAGCGCGCGGGGTGAGCAGTTCTTC.

Ten or more counts support this clonotype. The DNA for the CDR3 is TGTGCCAGCAGTCCCTCGACAGGGGGTGTGAACACCATATATTTT. Translation: CASSPSTGGVNTIYF. The chain uses TRBV6-1 and TRBJ1-3, with 9 bases lining up with TRBD1. The J segment lost 7 bases and the V segment lost 5 bases, leaving 9 bases of the junction unmatched. The CDR3 is made up of 15 amino acids. In germline, CDR1 is MNHNS, CDR2 SASEGT.

This clonotype occurred many times. The chain uses TRBV5-1 and TRBJ1-5; 7 nucleotides align to TRBD1. From germline, CDR1 is SGHRS and CDR2 YFSETQ. CDR3 length equals 13 residues. Trimming removed 3 bases from V and 5 bases from J; junction bases left unmatched: 2. CDR3 bases: TGCGCCAGCAGCTCCCAGGGGGATCAGCCCCAGCATTTT. Protein sequence: CASSSQGDQPQHF.

This clonotype was observed a single time. This chain uses TRBV6-5 with TRBJ2-7; 11 nucleotides align to TRBD2. With V trimmed by 0 bases and J by 1 base, 8 bases remained unmatched. Per the germline V gene, CDR1 is MNHEY and CDR2 is SVGAGI. This CDR3 has 18 residues. The CDR3 loop reads CASSYSITSGSRSYEQYF. Written as DNA, the CDR3 is TGTGCCAGCAGTTACTCGATCACTAGCGGGAGTCGGTCCTACGAGCAGTACTTC.

This clonotype was found a few times. The germline gene is not matched at one end of the junction; a read error may be the cause. This chain links TRBV29-1 with TRBJ2-2; possibly TRBD2 for D (5 bases). The CDR3 covers 15 residues. CDR1 and CDR2 (germline): SQVTM, ANQGSEA. The CDR3 loop reads CSVEVSAANTGVLFF. In DNA, the CDR3 is TGCAGCGTTGAAGTGTCTGCAGCGAACACCGGGGTGCTGTTTTTT.

A few counts support this clonotype. This chain links TRBV2 with TRBJ2-7, with D possibly matching TRBD2 (6 bases). V was trimmed by 9 bases and J by 2 bases, leaving 17 bases between them. The CDR3 sequence is 14 residues long. Looked up from germline, CDR1 is SNHLY and CDR2 is FYNNEI. The CDR3 sequence is CASLNGGRPYEQYF. CDR3 sequence (DNA): TGTGCCAGTCTGAACGGGGGACGCCCCTACGAGCAGTACTTC.

This chain links TRBV20-1 with TRBJ1-5; D remains ambiguous. With 2 bases removed from V and 2 bases from J, the gap between germline ends came to 7 bases. CDR1 is DFQATT and CDR2 is SNEGSKA in the germline V gene (reference sequence). This CDR3 spans 13 amino acids. CDR3 coding DNA: TGCAGTGCTAGAATTTCTGGCAATCAGCCCCAGCATTTT. Its translation: CSARISGNQPQHF.